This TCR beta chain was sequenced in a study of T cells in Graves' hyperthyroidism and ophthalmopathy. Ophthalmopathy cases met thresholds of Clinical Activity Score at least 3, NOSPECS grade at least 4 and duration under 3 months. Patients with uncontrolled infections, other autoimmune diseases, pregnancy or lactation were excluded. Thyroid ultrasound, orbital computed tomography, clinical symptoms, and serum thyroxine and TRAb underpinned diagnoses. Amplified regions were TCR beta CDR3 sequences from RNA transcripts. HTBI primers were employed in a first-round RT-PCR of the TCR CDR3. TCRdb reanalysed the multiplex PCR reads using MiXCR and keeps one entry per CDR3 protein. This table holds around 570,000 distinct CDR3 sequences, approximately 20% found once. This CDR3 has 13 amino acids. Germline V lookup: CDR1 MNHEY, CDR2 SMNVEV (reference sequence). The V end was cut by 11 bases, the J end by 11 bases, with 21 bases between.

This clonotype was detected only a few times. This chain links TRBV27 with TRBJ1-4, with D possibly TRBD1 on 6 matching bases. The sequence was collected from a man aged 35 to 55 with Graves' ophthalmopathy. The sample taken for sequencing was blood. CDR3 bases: TGTGCCTGGGAAGGGGGACCGACAAAGAAACTGTTTTTT. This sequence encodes CAWEGGPTKKLFF.